This TCR beta chain was obtained from a study of blood T cell repertoires in COVID-19 (dated by TCRdb to the early 2020s). Some background on the complete study: Collaborator samples came from the United States, Italy and Spain and covered acute and convalescent phases of COVID-19. The material from the prospective study consisted of cDNA or gDNA derived from T cells, B-cell-depleted T cells, or PBMCs. Subjects who had been exposed to COVID-19, were actively infected with it, or had recovered from it provided the deeply sampled blood TCRbeta repertoires that made up the dataset. The repertoires were released in a freely available public database intended as a resource for research on the immune response to SARS-CoV-2. Samples came from the ongoing ImmuneRACE study (first 160 participants) plus 1,254 subjects from 6 global collaborators. A de-identified subject ID, COVID-19 status, age in years and sex were almost always included in the sample metadata. Where HLA class I and class II types were available, the types were taken from metadata supplied by the sample provider, not from assay-based typing.

TCRbeta CDR3 regions were amplified from genomic DNA by means of the immunoSEQ Assay, a bias-controlled multiplex PCR. From the authors' description of their analysis: The number of nucleated cells in each sample was estimated from the amplification of reference gene primers within the assay. To quantify the absolute abundance of each unique TCRbeta CDR3 rearrangement, sequence reads were collapsed and filtered. For each sample, productive Simpson clonality was calculated by taking the square root of Simpson's diversity index across productive rearrangements. Sourced from immuneACCESS, this table was stored by TCRdb with only in-frame sequences that have V and J called. A share of the clones is absent; for the studies checked, an unresolved V gene accounts for under half, and the remainder has no known explanation. The V and J calls and clone size were taken over from that table, and D and trimming were inferred from the DNA. The sample table lists 320,000 or so clones, around 85% of them with a count of one. The ten biggest clones cover around 1.8% of the sample.

As to this clone: Its recognized antigen is unknown. The record has no base qualities; no much larger clone is one base away.

Here is what the overall study found, with its caveats: How much clinical and demographic metadata was included differed by source and by participant, and the metadata was provided uncurated.

Participants in the prospective study were enrolled through a virtual design, were aged 18 to 89 years, and lived in approximately 25 United States geographic areas. To assign participants to cohorts, the prospective study relied on clinical history that participants themselves reported in a screening survey and a study questionnaire. Exposed participants were defined as having been in contact with someone with a PCR-confirmed or clinician-diagnosed COVID-19 case within 2 weeks of study entry. Mobile phlebotomists in the prospective study collected whole blood, serum and a nasopharyngeal or oropharyngeal swab from every participant. Over an approximately two-month period, participants in the prospective study had the option of providing additional blood draws and questionnaires. Prospective study blood samples were shipped either frozen or at room temperature before DNA extraction. From a lookup of the germline V gene, CDR1 and CDR2 are SGHRS and YFSETQ. The junction shows trimming of 2 bases on V and 4 bases on J, and the gene matches do not reach 8 bases of it. Spanning cysteine to phenylalanine, the CDR3 consists of 16 amino acids. Only the CDR3 portion is preserved as DNA: 48 bases, with reading frame beginning at the first base.

Sequenced: PBMCs or T cells enriched from blood (not recorded which). The chain is made from TRBV5-1 and TRBJ1-4; 7 middle bases align to TRBD1. The source of this sequence is a woman aged 25-40 years who had been exposed to COVID-19. The DNA sequence is as follows: TGCGCCAGCAGCTTAAGGACGGGACAGCTTAATGAAAAACTGTTTTTT. Translated, this is CASSLRTGQLNEKLFF. With all but the CDR3 taken from the reference TRBV5-1 and TRBJ1-4 genes, the full variable domain is: KAGVTQTPRYLIKTRGQQVTLSCSPISGHRSVSWYQQTPGQGLQFLFEYFSETQRNKGNFPGRFSGRQFSNSRSEMNVSTLELGDSALYLCASSLRTGQLNEKLFFGSGTQLSVL.